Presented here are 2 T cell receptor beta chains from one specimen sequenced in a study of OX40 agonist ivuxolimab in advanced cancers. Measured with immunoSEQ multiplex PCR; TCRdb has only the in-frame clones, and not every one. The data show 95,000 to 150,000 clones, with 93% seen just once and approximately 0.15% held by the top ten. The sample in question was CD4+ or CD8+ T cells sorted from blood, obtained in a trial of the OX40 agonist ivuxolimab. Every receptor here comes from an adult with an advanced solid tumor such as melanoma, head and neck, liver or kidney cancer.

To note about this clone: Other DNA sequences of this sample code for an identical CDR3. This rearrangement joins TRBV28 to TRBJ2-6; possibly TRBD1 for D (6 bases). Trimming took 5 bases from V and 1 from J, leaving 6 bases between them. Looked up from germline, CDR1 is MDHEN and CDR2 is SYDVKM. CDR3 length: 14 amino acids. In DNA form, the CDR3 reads TGTGCCAGCAGTACAGGGTCTGGGGCCAACGTCCTGACTTTC. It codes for CASSTGSGANVLTF.

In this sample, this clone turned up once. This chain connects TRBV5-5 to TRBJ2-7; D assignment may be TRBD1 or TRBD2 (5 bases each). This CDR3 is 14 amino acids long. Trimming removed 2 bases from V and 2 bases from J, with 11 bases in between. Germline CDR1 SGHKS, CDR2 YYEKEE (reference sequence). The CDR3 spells CASSFQGRAYEQYF. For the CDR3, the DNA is TGTGCCAGCAGCTTCCAGGGACGGGCCTACGAGCAGTACTTC.